The 2 T cell receptor beta chains listed next were all sequenced from one sample in a study of blood T cell repertoires in COVID-19. Profiling relied on immunoSEQ multiplex PCR, and the TCRdb table lists in-frame clones only, not all of them. In the table there are about 93,000 clones, about 80% of which are singletons. Material: peripheral blood. The receptor set was obtained from a human donor in a cohort sampled during active COVID-19.

This chain connects TRBV27 to TRBJ1-2; D uncertain. Looked up from germline, CDR1 is MNHEY and CDR2 is SMNVEV (reference sequence). V dropped 6 bases and J dropped 4 bases, with 9 bases sitting between them. The length of the CDR3 is 12 residues. DNA for the CDR3: TGTGCCAGCAGCCCCGGCGGCTATGGCTACACCTTC. Protein product: CASSPGGYGYTF.

The chain links TRBV9 to TRBJ1-6, with a weak D call TRBD1 (5 bases). From germline, CDR1 is SGDLS and CDR2 YYNGEE. This CDR3 comprises 15 residues. Trimming cost V 0 bases and J 5 bases, with 9 bases left between them. CDR3 nucleotide sequence: TGTGCCAGCAGCGTAGACGCCAGGGATAATTCACCCCTCCACTTT. Protein sequence: CASSVDARDNSPLHF.